These T cell receptor beta chains were read from a single sample in a study of post-analysis software for immune sequencing data. A single record per CDR3 protein comes from TCRdb applying MiXCR to the PCR reads. The sample has 250,000 to 300,000 distinct CDR3 sequences; 30% to 45% are singletons. The specimen sequenced was blood. These TCRs come from a girl aged 5-17 years with multiple sclerosis. Each CDR3 is given with its conserved first and last residue. A D gene is named only where the DNA matches it firmly. Rows give clone size only sometimes, using once, few, many, or a class for an expanded clone.

d_gene: TRBD2
abundance: NA
v_gene: TRBV5-1
j_gene: TRBJ2-1
CDR3nt: TGCGCTAGCAGCCCCCGCTGGACTAGCGGGAGGCCCTACAATGAGCAGTTCTTC
CDR3aa: CASSPRWTSGRPYNEQFF

d_gene: TRBD1
abundance: NA
v_gene: TRBV7-9
j_gene: TRBJ2-1
CDR3nt: TGTGCCAGCAGCCCGAGGACCGGGACAGGGGTAGATGAGCAGTTCTTC
CDR3aa: CASSPRTGTGVDEQFF

d_gene: NA
abundance: NA
v_gene: TRBV7-9
j_gene: TRBJ2-3
CDR3nt: TGTGCCAGCAGCTTAGCGGCGGGCGGAGATACGCAGTATTTT
CDR3aa: CASSLAAGGDTQYF

d_gene: TRBD2
abundance: NA
v_gene: TRBV20-1
j_gene: TRBJ2-7
CDR3nt: TGCAGTGCTGGGACTAGCGGGGGGGCAGTCGAGCAGTACTTC
CDR3aa: CSAGTSGGAVEQYF

d_gene: TRBD2
abundance: NA
v_gene: TRBV5-1
j_gene: TRBJ2-1
CDR3nt: TGCGCCAGCAGCCCCCGGATAGCGGGATACCATGAGCAGTTCTTC
CDR3aa: CASSPRIAGYHEQFF

d_gene: NA
abundance: NA
v_gene: TRBV12-5
j_gene: TRBJ2-7
CDR3nt: TGTGCTAGTGCAAATCCTGACAGAATCTACGAGCAGTACTTC
CDR3aa: CASANPDRIYEQYF

d_gene: NA
abundance: many
v_gene: TRBV4-2
j_gene: TRBJ2-4
CDR3nt: TGTGCCAGCAGCCAAGATCATGCAGGGTTTGTCAACATTCAGTACTTC
CDR3aa: CASSQDHAGFVNIQYF

d_gene: NA
abundance: NA
v_gene: TRBV28
j_gene: TRBJ1-1
CDR3nt: TGTGCCAGCAGTTTATCACAGGGAGTCAGGGCGAACACTGAAGCTTTCTTT
CDR3aa: CASSLSQGVRANTEAFF

d_gene: TRBD2
abundance: NA
v_gene: TRBV15
j_gene: TRBJ2-1
CDR3nt: TGTGCCACCAGCAGAGAGCGAGGAAGCGGGAGTGTCAATGAGCAGTTCTTC
CDR3aa: CATSRERGSGSVNEQFF

d_gene: TRBD1
abundance: many
v_gene: TRBV5-1
j_gene: TRBJ2-7
CDR3nt: TGCGCCAGCAGCGTGGGACAGGCGGACGAGCAGTACTTC
CDR3aa: CASSVGQADEQYF

d_gene: NA
abundance: NA
v_gene: TRBV27
j_gene: TRBJ2-1
CDR3nt: TGTGCCAGCAGGCTAGCGCTTAGCTCCTACAATGAGCAGTTCTTC
CDR3aa: CASRLALSSYNEQFF

d_gene: NA
abundance: many
v_gene: TRBV6-5
j_gene: TRBJ1-1
CDR3nt: TGTGCCAGCAGTTTACAACCGAACACTGAAGCTTTCTTT
CDR3aa: CASSLQPNTEAFF

d_gene: TRBD1
abundance: NA
v_gene: TRBV3-1
j_gene: TRBJ1-2
CDR3nt: TGTGCCAGCAAAAATGGGACAGCTAACCCCTATGGCTACACCTTC
CDR3aa: CASKNGTANPYGYTF

d_gene: TRBD2
abundance: NA
v_gene: TRBV10-3
j_gene: TRBJ2-5
CDR3nt: TGTGCCATCAGTGCCCGGGGGGGCCAAGAGACCCAGTACTTC
CDR3aa: CAISARGGQETQYF

d_gene: NA
abundance: many
v_gene: TRBV29-1
j_gene: TRBJ2-5
CDR3nt: TGCAGCGTTGAAGAGAGAGAGACCCAGTACTTC
CDR3aa: CSVEERETQYF

d_gene: TRBD2
abundance: many
v_gene: TRBV5-6
j_gene: TRBJ2-4
CDR3nt: TGTGCCAGCAGCATTTTGGCGAATCGCGGGAGTTGGACCAAAAACATTCAGTACTTC
CDR3aa: CASSILANRGSWTKNIQYF

d_gene: NA
abundance: many
v_gene: TRBV29-1
j_gene: TRBJ1-1
CDR3nt: TGCAGCGCCGACAGGCAGAACACTGAAGCTTTCTTT
CDR3aa: CSADRQNTEAFF

d_gene: NA
abundance: many
v_gene: TRBV20-1
j_gene: TRBJ2-7
CDR3nt: TGCAGTGCTAGATGGGGGGCAGGCGAGCAGTACTTC
CDR3aa: CSARWGAGEQYF

d_gene: NA
abundance: NA
v_gene: TRBV7-6
j_gene: TRBJ1-1
CDR3nt: TGTGCCAGCAGCTTAGAGGTCATTTCTGAAGCTTTCTTT
CDR3aa: CASSLEVISEAFF

d_gene: NA
abundance: few
v_gene: TRBV29-1
j_gene: TRBJ1-5
CDR3nt: TGCAGCGTTCGAGGGCGGGGTGTAGAACAGCCCCAGCATTTT
CDR3aa: CSVRGRGVEQPQHF

d_gene: TRBD1
abundance: NA
v_gene: TRBV4-1
j_gene: TRBJ1-1
CDR3nt: TGCGCCAGCAGCCAAGATCCGGGACAGGGGGTGAACACTGAAGCTTTCTTT
CDR3aa: CASSQDPGQGVNTEAFF

d_gene: NA
abundance: many
v_gene: TRBV28
j_gene: TRBJ2-1
CDR3nt: TGTGCCAGCAGTTTATTCGGTAATGAGCAGTTCTTC
CDR3aa: CASSLFGNEQFF

d_gene: NA
abundance: NA
v_gene: TRBV5-1
j_gene: TRBJ2-3
CDR3nt: TGCGCCAGCAGCTGGGGTCAGGGGCTCACAGATACGCAGTATTTT
CDR3aa: CASSWGQGLTDTQYF

d_gene: NA
abundance: many
v_gene: TRBV5-1
j_gene: TRBJ1-5
CDR3nt: TGCGCCAGCAGCTTAGGGCCTAACGCGCCCCAGCATTTT
CDR3aa: CASSLGPNAPQHF

d_gene: TRBD1
abundance: many
v_gene: TRBV5-5
j_gene: TRBJ1-4
CDR3nt: TGTGCCAGCACGGAACAGGGGGCAACTAATGAAAAACTGTTTTTT
CDR3aa: CASTEQGATNEKLFF

d_gene: NA
abundance: many
v_gene: TRBV12-3/TRBV12-4
j_gene: TRBJ1-6
CDR3nt: TGTGCCAGCAGTCCTGTTGGCTCCTATAATTCACCCCTCCACTTT
CDR3aa: CASSPVGSYNSPLHF

d_gene: NA
abundance: many
v_gene: TRBV5-6
j_gene: TRBJ1-2
CDR3nt: TGTGCCAGCAGCTTGAGAGGGTACGGCGGCTACACCTTC
CDR3aa: CASSLRGYGGYTF

d_gene: NA
abundance: NA
v_gene: TRBV28
j_gene: TRBJ2-2
CDR3nt: TGTGCCAGCAGTTTATGGTCGGGGGCCGACACCGGGGAGCTGTTTTTT
CDR3aa: CASSLWSGADTGELFF

d_gene: NA
abundance: NA
v_gene: TRBV24-1
j_gene: TRBJ2-5
CDR3nt: TGTGCCACCAGTGACGGACAAGTCCAAGAGACCCAGTACTTC
CDR3aa: CATSDGQVQETQYF

d_gene: NA
abundance: NA
v_gene: TRBV14
j_gene: TRBJ1-6
CDR3nt: TGTGCCGGCAGCCAGCCTCCTTCACCCCTCCACTTT
CDR3aa: CAGSQPPSPLHF

d_gene: TRBD2
abundance: NA
v_gene: TRBV7-2
j_gene: TRBJ2-1
CDR3nt: TGTGCCAGCAGCTTATGGGGGACTAGCGGGACCCTTGGCCCACAGTTCTTC
CDR3aa: CASSLWGTSGTLGPQFF

d_gene: NA
abundance: many
v_gene: TRBV4-1
j_gene: TRBJ2-3
CDR3nt: TGCGCCAGCAGCCAGGGCGCCACAGGCACAGGTACGCAGTATTTT
CDR3aa: CASSQGATGTGTQYF

d_gene: NA
abundance: many
v_gene: TRBV5-1
j_gene: TRBJ2-5
CDR3nt: TGCGCCAGCAGCTCCGGGACCACACAAGAGACCCAGTACTTC
CDR3aa: CASSSGTTQETQYF

d_gene: TRBD2
abundance: NA
v_gene: TRBV7-3
j_gene: TRBJ2-5
CDR3nt: TGTGCCAGCAGCTCTAACCAAGGGACTACAGAGACCCAGTACTTC
CDR3aa: CASSSNQGTTETQYF

d_gene: NA
abundance: few
v_gene: TRBV28
j_gene: TRBJ2-1
CDR3nt: TGTGCCAGCAGTTTCCCCCAAAGGGGACAGTTCTTC
CDR3aa: CASSFPQRGQFF

d_gene: NA
abundance: few
v_gene: TRBV18
j_gene: TRBJ2-1
CDR3nt: TGTGCCAGCTCCCGGGCCATGCCCGACTTCAATGAGCAGTTCTTC
CDR3aa: CASSRAMPDFNEQFF

d_gene: TRBD1
abundance: NA
v_gene: TRBV28
j_gene: TRBJ1-3
CDR3nt: TGTGCCAGCAGTTTATGGCCCTCAAGCGACAGGGGATACGGAAACACCATATATTTT
CDR3aa: CASSLWPSSDRGYGNTIYF

d_gene: TRBD1
abundance: NA
v_gene: TRBV11-2
j_gene: TRBJ2-6
CDR3nt: TGTGCCAGCAGCTTAACAGGGGGCCCCTCCTCTGGGGCTAACGTCCTGACTTTC
CDR3aa: CASSLTGGPSSGANVLTF

d_gene: NA
abundance: many
v_gene: TRBV7-2
j_gene: TRBJ2-3
CDR3nt: TGTGCCAGCAGCTCGAGGGGGGGCAATACGCAGTATTTT
CDR3aa: CASSSRGGNTQYF

d_gene: TRBD2
abundance: many
v_gene: TRBV11-1
j_gene: TRBJ2-3
CDR3nt: TGTGCCAGCAGCGCCCTAGCGGGGACAGATACGCAGTATTTT
CDR3aa: CASSALAGTDTQYF

d_gene: TRBD2
abundance: many
v_gene: TRBV5-1
j_gene: TRBJ2-7
CDR3nt: TGCGCCAGCAGCTTGTTATCGGGAGGGTACGAGCAGTACTTC
CDR3aa: CASSLLSGGYEQYF

d_gene: TRBD2
abundance: NA
v_gene: TRBV20-1
j_gene: TRBJ2-5
CDR3nt: TGCAGTGCTCTGAGTACTGGACTAGCTCCAGAGACCCAGTACTTC
CDR3aa: CSALSTGLAPETQYF

d_gene: NA
abundance: NA
v_gene: TRBV7-2
j_gene: TRBJ2-3
CDR3nt: TGTGCCAGCAGCCTATTCGAAGTTCGACTATCAAGCGATACGCAGTATTTT
CDR3aa: CASSLFEVRLSSDTQYF

d_gene: TRBD1
abundance: NA
v_gene: TRBV20-1
j_gene: TRBJ2-3
CDR3nt: TGCAGTGCTTCCGGGACAGGGAGCACAGATACGCAGTATTTT
CDR3aa: CSASGTGSTDTQYF

d_gene: TRBD1
abundance: few
v_gene: TRBV27
j_gene: TRBJ1-1
CDR3nt: TGTGCCAGCACCCAGGGGACAGGGACTGGCACTGAAGCTTTCTTT
CDR3aa: CASTQGTGTGTEAFF

d_gene: TRBD2
abundance: NA
v_gene: TRBV4-2
j_gene: TRBJ2-1
CDR3nt: TGTGCCAGCAGCCGCAAGAGGCGGGAGGCCCCCTACAATGAGCAGTTCTTC
CDR3aa: CASSRKRREAPYNEQFF

d_gene: TRBD2
abundance: NA
v_gene: TRBV11-3
j_gene: TRBJ2-1
CDR3nt: TGTGCCAGCAGCTTAGGCGGGAGCCCCCGCAATGAGCAGTTCTTC
CDR3aa: CASSLGGSPRNEQFF

d_gene: NA
abundance: many
v_gene: TRBV6-2/TRBV6-3
j_gene: TRBJ1-5
CDR3nt: TGTGCCAGCAGTTACAGGGTTCATCAGCCCCAGCATTTT
CDR3aa: CASSYRVHQPQHF

d_gene: NA
abundance: many
v_gene: TRBV3-1
j_gene: TRBJ2-1
CDR3nt: TGTGCCAGCAGCCAAGGGTTGGAACATGAGCAGTTCTTC
CDR3aa: CASSQGLEHEQFF

d_gene: NA
abundance: few
v_gene: TRBV4-2
j_gene: TRBJ2-6
CDR3nt: TGTGCCAGCAGCCAAGAACCAGGGTCTGGGGCCAACGTCCTGACTTTC
CDR3aa: CASSQEPGSGANVLTF

d_gene: NA
abundance: many
v_gene: TRBV20-1
j_gene: TRBJ1-5
CDR3nt: TGCAGTGCTAGACGCCGAGGGATCACTAGCAATCAGCCCCAGCATTTT
CDR3aa: CSARRRGITSNQPQHF

d_gene: NA
abundance: many
v_gene: TRBV5-1
j_gene: TRBJ2-1
CDR3nt: TGCGCCAGCAGCTTGTCGGCAAAACCCATGGGGAATGAGCAGTTCTTC
CDR3aa: CASSLSAKPMGNEQFF

d_gene: NA
abundance: few
v_gene: TRBV3-1
j_gene: TRBJ1-1
CDR3nt: TGTGCCAGCAGCCAAGATTGGGGGGGCACTGAAGCTTTCTTT
CDR3aa: CASSQDWGGTEAFF

d_gene: NA
abundance: many
v_gene: TRBV24-1
j_gene: TRBJ2-3
CDR3nt: TGTGCCACCAGTGATCGCCCAGGGGGGAATAAGAATACGCAGTATTTT
CDR3aa: CATSDRPGGNKNTQYF

d_gene: TRBD2
abundance: NA
v_gene: TRBV24-1
j_gene: TRBJ2-7
CDR3nt: TGTGCCACCAGTGATTTCGGGACTAGCGGGAGAGGATCCAATGAGCAGTACTTC
CDR3aa: CATSDFGTSGRGSNEQYF

d_gene: TRBD1
abundance: few
v_gene: TRBV7-2
j_gene: TRBJ1-2
CDR3nt: TGTGCCAGCAGCTTAGCGCTCTCAACGACAGGGGACTATGGCTACACCTTC
CDR3aa: CASSLALSTTGDYGYTF

d_gene: TRBD2
abundance: NA
v_gene: TRBV20-1
j_gene: TRBJ2-7
CDR3nt: TGCAGTGCTTCGACTAGCGGGGGTTTCTCCTACGAGCAGTACTTC
CDR3aa: CSASTSGGFSYEQYF